The clone carrying this TCR beta chain was found many times. What it binds is unknown. This entry is derived from a study of identical twins. General study findings and limits: One should note that invariant MAIT and iNKT cells could partly confound zero-insertion analyses. Whereas memory repertoires showed no such difference, abundant cord blood beta clonotypes carried fewer insertions. The conclusions drew on cross-sectional statistical analysis instead of tracking the same donors.

TCRdb reprocessed the 5' RACE reads via MiXCR and lists one record per CDR3 protein. The sample has 640,000 or so distinct CDR3 sequences, 5.5% to 7.5% seen once. The germline V and J ends were trimmed by 4 bases and 0 bases, with 5 bases remaining between them. Germline values: CDR1 SGHDT, CDR2 YYEEEE. CDR3 length: 13 residues. The source material was naive T cells sorted from blood. This TCR derives from a man younger than 35 in good health. The chain has TRBV5-6 and TRBJ2-4; unclear D gene. The CDR3 here is CASSPRAKNIQYF. In nucleotides, the CDR3 is TGTGCCAGCAGCCCGCGAGCCAAAAACATTCAGTACTTC.